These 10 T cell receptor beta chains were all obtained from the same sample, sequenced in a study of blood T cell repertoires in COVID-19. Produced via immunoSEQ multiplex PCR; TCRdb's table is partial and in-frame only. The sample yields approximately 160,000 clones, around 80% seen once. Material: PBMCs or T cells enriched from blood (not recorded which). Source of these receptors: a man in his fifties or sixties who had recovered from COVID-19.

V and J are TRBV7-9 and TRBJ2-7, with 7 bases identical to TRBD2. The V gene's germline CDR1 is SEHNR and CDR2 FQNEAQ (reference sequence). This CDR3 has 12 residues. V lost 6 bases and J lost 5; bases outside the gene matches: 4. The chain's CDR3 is CASRGGGDEQYF. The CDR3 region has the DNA TGTGCCAGCAGAGGTGGGGGGGACGAGCAGTACTTC. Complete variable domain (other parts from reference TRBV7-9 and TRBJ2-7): DTGVSQNPRHKITKRGQNVTFRCDPISEHNRLYWYRQTLGQGPEFLTYFQNEAQLEKSRLLSDRFSAERPKGSFSTLEIQRTEQGDSAMYLCASRGGGDEQYFGPGTRLTVT.

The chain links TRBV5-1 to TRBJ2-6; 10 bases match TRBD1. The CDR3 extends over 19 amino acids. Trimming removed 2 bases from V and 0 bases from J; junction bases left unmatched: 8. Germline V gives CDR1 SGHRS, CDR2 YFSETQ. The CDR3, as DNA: TGCGCCAGCAGCTTTGGGACAGGGGCTCTTAACTCTGGGGCCAACGTCCTGACTTTC. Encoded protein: CASSFGTGALNSGANVLTF.

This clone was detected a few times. The DNA for the CDR3 is TGTGCCAGCATGGGAGGCAGTTACTATGGCTACACCTTC. Translating it yields CASMGGSYYGYTF. The J gene is TRBJ1-2, the V gene TRBV6-5; D is unresolved. The ends were cut back, 7 bases at V and 3 bases at J, with 12 bases in the middle. This CDR3 comprises 13 residues. Germline V gene data show CDR1 as MNHEY and CDR2 as SVGAGI.

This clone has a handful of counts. The CDR3 DNA is TGTGCCAGTAGTATGAGACAGGGGTCCTACGAGCAGTACTTC. Its protein is CASSMRQGSYEQYF. The chain carries TRBV19 and TRBJ2-7, with 8 positions matching TRBD1. J gave up 1 base and V 3 bases, and 2 bases lay outside the gene matches. Germline CDR1 is LNHDA and CDR2 is SQIVND (reference sequence). The CDR3 length is 14 residues.

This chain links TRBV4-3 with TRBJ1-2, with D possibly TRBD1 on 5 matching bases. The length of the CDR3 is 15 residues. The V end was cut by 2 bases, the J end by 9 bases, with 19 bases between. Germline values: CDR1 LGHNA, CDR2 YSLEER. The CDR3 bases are TGCGCCAGCAGCCAAATTGGCGCCGGGGGAGGAAGCTACACCTTC. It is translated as CASSQIGAGGGSYTF.

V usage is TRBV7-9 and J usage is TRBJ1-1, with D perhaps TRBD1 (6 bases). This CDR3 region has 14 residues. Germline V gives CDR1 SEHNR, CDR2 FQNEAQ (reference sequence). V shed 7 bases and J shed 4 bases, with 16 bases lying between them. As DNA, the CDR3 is TGTGCCAGCAAGACGCAGGGGCTGGGCACTGAAGCTTTCTTT. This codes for CASKTQGLGTEAFF.

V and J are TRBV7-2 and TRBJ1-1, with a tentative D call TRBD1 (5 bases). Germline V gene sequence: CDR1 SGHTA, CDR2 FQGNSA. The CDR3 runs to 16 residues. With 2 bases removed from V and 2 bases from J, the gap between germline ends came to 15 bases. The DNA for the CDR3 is TGTGCCAGCAGCTTAAGTAGACCGGGGGGTAACACTGAAGCTTTCTTT. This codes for CASSLSRPGGNTEAFF.

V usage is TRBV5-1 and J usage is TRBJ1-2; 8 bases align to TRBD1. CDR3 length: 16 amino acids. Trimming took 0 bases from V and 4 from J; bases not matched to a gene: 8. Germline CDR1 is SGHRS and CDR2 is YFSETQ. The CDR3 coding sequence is TGCGCCAGCAGCTTGGCCCTGGGACAGGCGAGCTATGGCTACACCTTC. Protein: CASSLALGQASYGYTF.

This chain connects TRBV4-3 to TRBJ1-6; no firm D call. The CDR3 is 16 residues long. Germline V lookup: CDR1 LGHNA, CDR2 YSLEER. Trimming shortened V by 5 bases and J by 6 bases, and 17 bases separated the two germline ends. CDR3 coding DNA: TGCGCCAGCAGCGATACCCCTGGCCAGGCTAATTCACCCCTCCACTTT. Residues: CASSDTPGQANSPLHF.

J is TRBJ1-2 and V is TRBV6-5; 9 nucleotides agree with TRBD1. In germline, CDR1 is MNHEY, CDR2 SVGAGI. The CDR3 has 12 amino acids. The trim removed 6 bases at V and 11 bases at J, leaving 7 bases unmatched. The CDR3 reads CASSPGQGRYTF. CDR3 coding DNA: TGTGCCAGCAGCCCCGGACAGGGGAGGTACACCTTC.